The 8 T cell receptor beta chains reported below all come from one sample, sequenced in a study of early T cells in non-severe SARS-CoV-2 infection. TCRdb fed the 5' RACE reads into MiXCR, producing one record per CDR3 protein. The top ten clones hold about 6.4% of a sample with more than 60,000 distinct CDR3 sequences, approximately 13% of them seen once. Material for sequencing was whole blood. The receptors stem from an adult who was a healthcare worker with PCR-confirmed SARS-CoV-2 infection or an uninfected control (not recorded which).

This clonotype was counted many times. V is TRBV7-3 and J is TRBJ2-2; D remains ambiguous. The CDR3 consists of 14 residues. The V and J ends lost 7 bases and 2 bases respectively, with 11 bases between them. Germline CDR1 is SGHTA and CDR2 is FQGTGA. DNA of the CDR3: TGTGCCAGCACCCCTGACACCAACACCGGGGAGCTGTTTTTT. Protein: CASTPDTNTGELFF.

The table lists this clonotype with a few counts. The gene calls are TRBV18 and TRBJ1-5; 7 bases match TRBD1. The CDR3 is 14 amino acids. CDR1 is KGHSH, CDR2 LQKENI, per germline. Germline trimming cut 6 bases from V and 7 bases from J; bases unmatched to any gene: 9. CDR3 protein: CASSGKGAGQPQHF. The CDR3 region has the DNA TGTGCCAGCTCCGGGAAGGGGGCAGGGCAGCCCCAGCATTTT.

The genes are TRBV11-2 and TRBJ2-7; 7 bases fit TRBD2. Trimming at V came to 6 bases and at J to 4 bases, leaving 12 bases not matched to a gene. Germline lookup yields CDR1 SGHAT and CDR2 FQNNGV. This CDR3 contains 15 residues. This CDR3 is CASRSSAGEGYEQYF. CDR3 coding DNA: TGTGCCAGCAGATCTTCGGCGGGAGAAGGATACGAGCAGTACTTC.

V usage is TRBV5-1 and J usage is TRBJ2-7, with D possibly matching TRBD2 (6 bases). CDR3 size: 15 residues. Per the germline V gene, CDR1 is SGHRS and CDR2 is YFSETQ. Trimming stripped 3 bases from V and 2 bases from J, with 15 bases between. CDR3 in amino acids: CASSSGLTGAYEQYF. As DNA, the CDR3 is TGCGCCAGCAGCTCGGGTTTGACGGGAGCCTACGAGCAGTACTTC.

Ten or more counts support this clonotype. The CDR3 DNA follows: TGTGCCAGCTATTCCCAATACGAGCAGTACTTC. Translated: CASYSQYEQYF. The rearrangement joins TRBV2 to TRBJ2-7; D ambiguous. V dropped 8 bases and J dropped 4 bases, with 9 bases sitting between them. The CDR3 is made up of 11 amino acids. Germline V CDR1 and CDR2: SNHLY, FYNNEI.

This clonotype was counted at least ten times. The chain has TRBV11-2 and TRBJ2-1; perhaps TRBD2 as D (5 bases). Trimming took 3 bases from V and 1 from J, leaving 13 bases between them. This CDR3 has 16 residues. Germline V gene sequence: CDR1 SGHAT, CDR2 FQNNGV. As DNA, the CDR3 is TGTGCCAGCAGCTTCGGGCTAGCCTATTCCTACAATGAGCAGTTCTTC. It codes for CASSFGLAYSYNEQFF.

This clonotype was observed at least ten times. The chain joins TRBV21-1 to TRBJ2-3. TRBV21-1 is marked as a pseudogene. This CDR3 region has 13 residues. The CDR3 protein is CASSKGMADTQYF. Written as DNA, the CDR3 is TGTGCCAGCAGCAAAGGAATGGCAGATACGCAGTATTTT.

The V call is TRBV29-1, the J call TRBJ1-1; D unresolved. The length of the CDR3 is 10 residues. CDR1 is SQVTM, CDR2 ANQGSEA, per germline. The ends were cut back, 6 bases at V and 2 bases at J, with 4 bases in the middle. The CDR3 DNA is TGCAGCGTCACTAACACTGAAGCTTTCTTT. Amino acid sequence: CSVTNTEAFF.